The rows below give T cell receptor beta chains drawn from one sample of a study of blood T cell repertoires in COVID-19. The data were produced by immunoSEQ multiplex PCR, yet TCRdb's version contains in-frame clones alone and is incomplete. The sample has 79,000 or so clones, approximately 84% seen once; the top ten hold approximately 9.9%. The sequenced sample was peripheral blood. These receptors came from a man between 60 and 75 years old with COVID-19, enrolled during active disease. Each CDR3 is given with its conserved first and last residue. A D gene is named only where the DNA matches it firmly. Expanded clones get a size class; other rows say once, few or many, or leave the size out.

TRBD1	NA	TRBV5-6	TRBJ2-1	CASSLVGQGPYNEQFF	TGTGCCAGCAGCTTGGTGGGACAGGGCCCCTACAATGAGCAGTTCTTC
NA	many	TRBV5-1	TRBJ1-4	CASSFRGGNEKLFF	TGCGCCAGCAGCTTCCGGGGGGGTAATGAAAAACTGTTTTTT
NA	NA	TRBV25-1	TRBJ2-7	CASSDLGRYYEQYF	TGTGCCAGCAGCGACCTCGGGAGATACTACGAGCAGTACTTC
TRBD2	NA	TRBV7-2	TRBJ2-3	CASSLGLTSGGHYTDTQYF	TGTGCCAGCAGCTTAGGGCTTACTAGCGGGGGGCACTACACAGATACGCAGTATTTT
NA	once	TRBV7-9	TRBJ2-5	CASSLAGAFGETQYF	TGTGCCAGCAGCTTAGCGGGGGCCTTTGGAGAGACCCAGTACTTC
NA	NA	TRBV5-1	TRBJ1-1	CASSSQTGNTEAFF	TGCGCCAGCAGCTCACAAACAGGGAACACTGAAGCTTTCTTT
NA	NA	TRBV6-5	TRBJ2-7	CASSYAGSWHTYEQYF	TGTGCCAGCAGTTATGCGGGAAGTTGGCACACCTACGAGCAGTACTTC
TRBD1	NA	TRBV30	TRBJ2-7	CAWSTLDRGYEQYF	TGTGCCTGGAGTACCCTCGACAGGGGTTACGAGCAGTACTTC
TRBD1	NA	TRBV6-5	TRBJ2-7	CASNPGTGRLYEQYF	TGTGCCAGCAATCCCGGGACAGGTAGGCTCTACGAGCAGTACTTC
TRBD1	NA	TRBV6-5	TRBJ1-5	CASSSGQGLDQPQHF	TGTGCCAGCAGTTCGGGACAGGGCCTAGATCAGCCCCAGCATTTT
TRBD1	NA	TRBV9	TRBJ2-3	CASSQGTVSTDTQYF	TGTGCCAGCAGCCAGGGGACAGTGAGCACAGATACGCAGTATTTT
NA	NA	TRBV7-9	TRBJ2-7	CASSLDSLGAHEQYF	TGTGCCAGCAGCTTAGACTCCCTAGGGGCCCACGAGCAGTACTTC
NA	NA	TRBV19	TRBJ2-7	CASSLSPPGLHEQYF	TGTGCCAGTAGTCTTTCCCCTCCAGGGCTCCACGAGCAGTACTTC
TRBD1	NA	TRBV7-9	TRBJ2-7	CASSPGTGRYEQYF	TGTGCCAGCAGCCCGGGGACAGGGCGCTACGAGCAGTACTTC
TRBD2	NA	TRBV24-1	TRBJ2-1	CATRSSGSGDEQFF	TGTGCCACCAGATCCAGCGGGAGTGGCGATGAGCAGTTCTTC
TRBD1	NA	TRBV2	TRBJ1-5	CASSVGQGDQPQHF	TGTGCCAGCAGTGTGGGACAGGGGGATCAGCCCCAGCATTTT
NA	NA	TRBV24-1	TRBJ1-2	CATSDSIYGYTF	TGTGCCACCAGTGATTCAATCTATGGCTACACCTTC
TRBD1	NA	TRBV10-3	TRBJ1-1	CAISGDRDTEAFF	TGTGCCATCAGTGGGGACAGGGACACTGAAGCTTTCTTT
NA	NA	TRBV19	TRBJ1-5	CASRAGGLFGQPQHF	TGTGCCAGTAGGGCGGGGGGATTGTTTGGTCAGCCCCAGCATTTT
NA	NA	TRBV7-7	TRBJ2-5	CASSPPGGETQYF	TGTGCCAGCAGCCCACCAGGGGGGGAGACCCAGTACTTC
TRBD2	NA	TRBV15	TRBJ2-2	CATSRGVLAGKANTGELFF	TGTGCCACCAGCAGAGGGGTTCTAGCGGGGAAGGCGAACACCGGGGAGCTGTTTTTT
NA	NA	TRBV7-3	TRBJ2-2	CASSLTGPAGELFF	TGTGCCAGCAGCTTAACGGGGCCAGCCGGGGAGCTGTTTTTT
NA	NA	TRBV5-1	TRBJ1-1	CASSPDTFEAFF	TGCGCCAGCAGCCCTGACACATTTGAAGCTTTCTTT
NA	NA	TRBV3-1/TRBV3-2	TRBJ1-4	CASSQTGVREKLFF	TGTGCCAGCAGCCAGACCGGGGTTAGGGAAAAACTGTTTTTT
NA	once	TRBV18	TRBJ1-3	CASSPRFQGSGNTIYF	TGTGCCAGCTCACCAAGATTCCAGGGATCTGGAAACACCATATATTTT
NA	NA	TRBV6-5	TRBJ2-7	CASRRDNYEQYF	TGTGCCAGCAGGAGGGACAACTACGAGCAGTACTTC
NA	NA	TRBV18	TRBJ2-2	CASSPFAIGEAANTGELFF	TGTGCCAGCTCACCATTCGCTATTGGTGAAGCCGCGAACACCGGGGAGCTGTTTTTT
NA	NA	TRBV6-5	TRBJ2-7	CASPTDSYEQYF	TGTGCCAGCCCGACAGACTCCTACGAGCAGTACTTC
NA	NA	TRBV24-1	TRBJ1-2	CATWGEAYGYTF	TGTGCCACCTGGGGAGAGGCGTATGGCTACACCTTC
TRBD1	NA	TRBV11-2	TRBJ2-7	CASSSSTGEEYEQYF	TGTGCCAGCAGCTCCTCGACAGGGGAGGAGTACGAGCAGTACTTC
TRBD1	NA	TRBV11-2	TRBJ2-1	CASSLVGTGALISYNEQFF	TGTGCCAGCAGCTTAGTAGGGACAGGAGCTTTAATTTCCTACAATGAGCAGTTCTTC
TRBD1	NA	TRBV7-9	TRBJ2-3	CASSLERTGTDTQYF	TGTGCCAGCAGCTTAGAGAGGACAGGTACAGATACGCAGTATTTT
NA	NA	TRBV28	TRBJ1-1	CASRWDTPVGTEAFF	TGTGCCAGCAGGTGGGACACCCCGGTCGGCACTGAAGCTTTCTTT
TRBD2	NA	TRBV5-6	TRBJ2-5	CASSLGGGAIETQYF	TGTGCCAGCAGCTTGGGCGGGGGGGCCATTGAGACCCAGTACTTC
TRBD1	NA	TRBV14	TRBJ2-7	CASSQVWGQGVIYEQYF	TGTGCCAGCAGCCAAGTTTGGGGACAGGGAGTGATTTACGAGCAGTACTTC
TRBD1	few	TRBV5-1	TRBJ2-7	CASSLTGVTYEQYF	TGCGCCAGCAGCTTAACAGGGGTTACCTACGAGCAGTACTTC
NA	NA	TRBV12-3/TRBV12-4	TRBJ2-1	CASSFLVGGGLFF	TGTGCCAGCAGTTTTTTGGTTGGGGGCGGACTGTTCTTC
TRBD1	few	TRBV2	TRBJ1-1	CASSGTGTGGGYTEAFF	TGTGCCAGCAGTGGGACCGGGACAGGGGGAGGGTACACTGAAGCTTTCTTT
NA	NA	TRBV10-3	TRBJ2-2	CAISDRGNTGELFF	TGTGCCATCAGTGACAGGGGTAACACCGGGGAGCTGTTTTTT